Following are 30 T cell receptor beta chains from one sample sequenced in a study of cytomegalovirus exposure and HLA in healthy donors. The PCR used 60 Vbeta and 13 Jbeta primers. Repertoires were generated with immunoSEQ multiplex PCR, while TCRdb's copy carries only in-frame clones and drops some. The sample consists of around 150,000 clones, over 60% of them appearing once. The sequenced sample was PBMCs. The receptor source for this set is a man aged 40-55 years in good health and CMV-seronegative.

The sample holds one count of this clone. The V and J genes are TRBV29-1 and TRBJ2-1, with D possibly matching TRBD2 (7 bases). The CDR3 sequence is 14 residues long. V was cut by 7 bases and J by 6 bases, with 19 bases left in between. Germline V gives CDR1 SQVTM, CDR2 ANQGSEA. Here the CDR3 reads CSGGGGAQSNEQFF. CDR3 bases: TGCAGCGGGGGAGGGGGGGCGCAATCCAATGAGCAGTTCTTC.

This chain joins TRBV6-5 and TRBJ1-1, with TRBD1 matching 9 bases. CDR3 length: 15 amino acids. The germline V gene has CDR1 MNHEY and CDR2 SVGAGI. J was trimmed by 5 bases and V by 7 bases; bases with no gene match: 11. The CDR3 region is CASTSAGTGITEAFF. CDR3 nucleotides: TGTGCCAGCACCTCGGCCGGGACAGGGATAACTGAAGCTTTCTTT.

The chain recombines TRBV15 with TRBJ1-5; tentatively, D is TRBD1 (5 bases). Germline lookup yields CDR1 LNHNV and CDR2 YYDKDF (reference sequence). Deletions cut 3 bases from V and 6 bases from J, with 15 bases between. The CDR3 is 15 amino acids. The CDR3 nucleotides are TGTGCCACCAGCAGCGGACCAGGGTGGCCTCAGCCCCAGCATTTT. Translating gives CATSSGPGWPQPQHF.

The chain uses TRBV5-6 and TRBJ2-5; possibly TRBD1 for D (5 bases). CDR1 SGHDT and CDR2 YYEEEE come from the germline V gene. Trimming shortened V by 0 bases and J by 5 bases, and 11 bases separated the two germline ends. The CDR3 consists of 14 residues. CDR3 region: CASSLVGRVETQYF. The DNA of the CDR3 is TGTGCCAGCAGCTTGGTAGGCAGGGTGGAGACCCAGTACTTC.

The V gene is TRBV25-1, the J gene TRBJ2-5; 10 positions agree with TRBD1. The CDR3 consists of 16 residues. The ends lost 2 bases at V and 4 bases at J; junction bases unmatched: 7. Germline V gene sequence: CDR1 MGHDK, CDR2 SYGVNS. The CDR3 sequence is CASSELGQGVRETQYF. The CDR3 bases are TGTGCCAGCAGTGAACTTGGACAGGGGGTAAGAGAGACCCAGTACTTC. Full variable domain (outside the CDR3, taken from reference TRBV25-1 and TRBJ2-5): EADIYQTPRYLVIGTGKKITLECSQTMGHDKMYWYQQDPGMELHLIHYSYGVNSTEKGDLSSESTVSRIRTEHFPLTLESARPSHTSQYLCASSELGQGVRETQYFGPGTRLLVL.

The rearrangement links TRBV5-4 to TRBJ2-5; 13 bases align to TRBD2. CDR3 size: 19 residues. Germline V gene sequence: CDR1 SGHNT, CDR2 YYREEE (reference sequence). The V segment lost 4 bases and the J segment 0 bases; nucleotides outside the gene matches: 12. The CDR3: CASSLGGLAGLLYQETQYF. In nucleotides, the CDR3 is TGTGCCAGCAGCCTCGGGGGACTAGCGGGGCTTCTGTACCAAGAGACCCAGTACTTC. The full variable domain, its missing parts supplied by reference TRBV5-4 and TRBJ2-5, is ETGVTQSPTHLIKTRGQQVTLRCSSQSGHNTVSWYQQALGQGPQFIFQYYREEENGRGNFPPRFSGLQFPNYSSELNVNALELDDSALYLCASSLGGLAGLLYQETQYFGPGTRLLVL.

The rearrangement links TRBV7-9 to TRBJ1-6; 9 bases line up with TRBD1. The CDR3 is 16 amino acids. V dropped 3 bases and J dropped 6; count of bases not matched to a gene: 6. Germline V gives CDR1 SEHNR, CDR2 FQNEAQ (reference sequence). CDR3 sequence (DNA): TGTGCCAGCAGCTTCGGGCCGGACAGGGGTAATTCACCCCTCCACTTT. Its translation: CASSFGPDRGNSPLHF.

The V and J genes are TRBV19 and TRBJ1-5; D perhaps matches TRBD1 (6 bases). The CDR3 totals 14 residues. The germline V and J ends were trimmed by 9 bases and 0 bases, with 12 bases remaining between them. The V gene's germline CDR1 is LNHDA and CDR2 SQIVND (reference sequence). The CDR3 region is CARSPGVSNQPQHF. Here the CDR3 DNA reads TGTGCCAGATCCCCAGGGGTTAGCAATCAGCCCCAGCATTTT. Full variable domain (outside the CDR3, taken from reference TRBV19 and TRBJ1-5): DGGITQSPKYLFRKEGQNVTLSCEQNLNHDAMYWYRQDPGQGLRLIYYSQIVNDFQKGDIAEGYSVSREKKESFPLTVTSAQKNPTAFYLCARSPGVSNQPQHFGDGTRLSIL.

The chain couples TRBV2 to TRBJ2-5, with D maybe TRBD2 (7 bases). The CDR3 contains 16 residues. Trimming left V 7 bases short and J 5 bases short, with 23 bases between. The V gene's germline CDR1 is SNHLY and CDR2 FYNNEI. CDR3: CASTQKGGLRGETQYF. DNA of the CDR3: TGTGCCAGCACCCAAAAGGGGGGGTTGCGTGGCGAGACCCAGTACTTC.

This rearrangement joins TRBV6-1 to TRBJ2-5, with 10 bases that match TRBD1. The CDR3 totals 16 residues. Trimming removed 4 bases from V and 4 bases from J; junction bases left unmatched: 9. The germline V gene encodes CDR1 MNHNS and CDR2 SASEGT. The CDR3 nucleotides are TGTGCCAGCAGTGCTCGACGACAGGGGGCTGTAGAGACCCAGTACTTC. Its protein is CASSARRQGAVETQYF.

The chain carries TRBV5-1 and TRBJ1-2, with D possibly TRBD1 on 5 matching bases. This CDR3 spans 15 amino acids. V shed 4 bases and J shed 4 bases, with 17 bases lying between them. The germline V gene has CDR1 SGHRS and CDR2 YFSETQ. DNA of the CDR3: TGCGCCAGCAGCCACGACGGCGGGGCAATCTATGGCTACACCTTC. Its translation is CASSHDGGAIYGYTF.

The V and J genes are TRBV7-9 and TRBJ2-5; 11 nucleotides match TRBD2. CDR3 length equals 15 residues. CDR1 and CDR2 from the germline V gene are SEHNR and FQNEAQ (reference sequence). The ends lost 1 base at V and 2 bases at J; junction bases unmatched: 0. CDR3 sequence (DNA): TGTGCCAGCAGCTTAGGGACTAGCGGGCAAGAGACCCAGTACTTC. Translated, it gives CASSLGTSGQETQYF.

This chain links TRBV4-1 with TRBJ2-5, with D perhaps TRBD1 (5 bases). The germline CDR1 and CDR2 sequences are MGHRA and YSYEKL. The V end was cut by 0 bases, the J end by 1 base, with 9 bases between. The CDR3 has 15 residues. For the CDR3, the DNA is TGCGCCAGCAGCCAAGATTTCGACAGCCAAGAGACCCAGTACTTC. This encodes CASSQDFDSQETQYF.

As concerns this clone: Other DNA variants within this sample encode the same CDR3. This chain uses TRBV25-1 with TRBJ2-5, with 9 bases matching TRBD2. The length of the CDR3 is 16 residues. V shed 2 bases, J shed 9 bases, and the junction held 13 bases outside the gene matches. Looked up from germline, CDR1 is MGHDK and CDR2 is SYGVNS. CDR3 sequence: CASSEGSGGYVEAQYF. For the CDR3, the DNA is TGTGCCAGCAGTGAAGGCAGCGGGGGGTACGTTGAGGCCCAGTACTTC.

The chain combines TRBV7-2 with TRBJ2-4; D not certain. Germline values: CDR1 SGHTA, CDR2 FQGNSA. V was trimmed by 1 base and J by 0 bases, leaving 10 bases between them. The CDR3 is 16 residues long. CDR3 in DNA: TGTGCCAGCAGCTTAGGGCTGGCAGAAGCCAAAAACATTCAGTACTTC. Translation: CASSLGLAEAKNIQYF. The full variable domain, with the rest looked up from reference TRBV7-2 and TRBJ2-4, is GAGVSQSPSNKVTEKGKDVELRCDPISGHTALYWYRQSLGQGLEFLIYFQGNSAPDKSGLPSDRFSAERTGGSVSTLTIQRTQQEDSAVYLCASSLGLAEAKNIQYFGAGTRLSVL.

This chain links TRBV5-1 with TRBJ2-3; D is perhaps TRBD2 (5 bases). The CDR3 loop spans 14 amino acids. The germline V gene has CDR1 SGHRS and CDR2 YFSETQ. V lost 0 bases and J 2 bases, leaving 7 bases between the germline ends. The CDR3 sequence: CASSLVGLTDTQYF. The CDR3 nucleotides are TGCGCCAGCAGCTTGGTTGGACTCACAGATACGCAGTATTTT.

The chain carries TRBV6-5 and TRBJ1-2; weak D call: TRBD1 (5 bases). The CDR3 has 13 amino acids. Trimming removed 5 bases from V and 5 bases from J, with 12 bases in between. Germline CDR1 and CDR2: MNHEY and SVGAGI. The CDR3 DNA is TGTGCCAGCAGTAGTGGGGCTATTTATGGCTACACCTTC. Protein sequence: CASSSGAIYGYTF.

This clone was picked up a small number of times. The chain is built from TRBV7-9 and TRBJ1-2; 7 positions match TRBD1. The CDR3 spans 15 residues. With V trimmed by 4 bases and J by 2 bases, 7 bases remained unmatched. Germline V gene lookup returns CDR1 SEHNR and CDR2 FQNEAQ (reference sequence). The CDR3 region has the DNA TGTGCCAGCAGCTCACCGGGACAGAAAAACTATGGCTACACCTTC. It codes for CASSSPGQKNYGYTF.

This chain uses TRBV7-9 with TRBJ1-2, with D maybe TRBD1 (6 bases). CDR3 length equals 14 residues. V gave up 8 bases and J gave up 3 bases, with 16 bases separating them. Germline V gene sequence: CDR1 SEHNR, CDR2 FQNEAQ (reference sequence). The CDR3 loop is CASAQRGGDYGYTF. In DNA, the CDR3 is TGTGCCAGCGCACAAAGGGGGGGAGACTATGGCTACACCTTC.

This rearrangement joins TRBV6-5 to TRBJ2-7, with D perhaps TRBD2 (6 bases). In germline, CDR1 is MNHEY, CDR2 SVGAGI. The CDR3 runs to 15 residues. The ends were cut back, 0 bases at V and 4 bases at J, with 13 bases in the middle. The CDR3 nucleotides are TGTGCCAGCAGTTACTCGATGGGAGGAGCGTACGAGCAGTACTTC. Translating it yields CASSYSMGGAYEQYF.

The J gene is TRBJ2-3, the V gene TRBV7-9, with D possibly being TRBD1 (6 bases). Per the germline V gene, CDR1 is SEHNR and CDR2 is FQNEAQ (reference sequence). V lost 6 bases and J lost 9, with 13 bases in between. The CDR3 totals 12 residues. CDR3 amino acids: CASSSEDRTQYF. The CDR3 bases are TGTGCCAGCAGTTCCGAAGACAGGACGCAGTATTTT.

This clone appeared a few times. The V gene is TRBV12-5, the J gene TRBJ1-5; TRBD1 matches 7 bases. The CDR3 is made up of 16 amino acids. CDR1 is LGHNT, CDR2 FRNRAP, per germline. Unmatched junction bases numbered 15, after V lost 6 bases and J lost 7 bases. DNA of the CDR3: TGTGCTAGTGGCGAGACTCTCACAGGGGTAGAACAGCCCCAGCATTTT. Amino acids: CASGETLTGVEQPQHF.

This clone was counted only a few times. This sequence joins TRBV30 and TRBJ2-7; TRBD1 is a possible D gene (6 bases). CDR3 length equals 13 residues. V lost 1 base, J lost 3 bases, and 10 bases lay in between. Germline V gene data show CDR1 as GTSNPN and CDR2 as SVGIG (reference sequence). The CDR3 spells CAWSASGHYEQYF. The CDR3 DNA sequence: TGTGCCTGGAGTGCCTCGGGACACTACGAGCAGTACTTC.

This chain uses TRBV19 with TRBJ1-6; D is ambiguous. The CDR3 covers 13 residues. CDR1 LNHDA and CDR2 SQIVND come from the germline V gene (reference sequence). V shed 8 bases and J shed 8 bases, with 13 bases lying between them. The CDR3 loop reads CASRIYEDSPLHF. The CDR3 DNA reads as TGTGCCAGTCGCATTTATGAGGATTCACCCCTCCACTTT.

This rearrangement joins TRBV5-6 to TRBJ2-6; D is unclear. V was trimmed by 4 bases and J by 4 bases, leaving 9 bases between them. CDR1 and CDR2 from the germline V gene are SGHDT and YYEEEE. CDR3 size: 14 residues. The CDR3 loop is CASSQISGANVLTF. The CDR3 DNA reads as TGTGCCAGCAGCCAGATATCGGGGGCCAACGTCCTGACTTTC.

In its sample, this clone was seen a few times. V usage is TRBV7-9 and J usage is TRBJ2-1, with D hard to call. The CDR3 runs 12 residues. Trimming took 4 bases from V and 10 from J, leaving 11 bases between them. Germline CDR1 and CDR2: SEHNR and FQNEAQ (reference sequence). In nucleotides, the CDR3 is TGTGCCAGCAGCTCCCTAGGTGGGGAGCAGTTCTTC. Protein product: CASSSLGGEQFF.

V and J are TRBV21-1 and TRBJ1-2; the DNA was not used to check the table's D call, TRBD1. TRBV21-1 is deemed a pseudogene. The CDR3 has 17 residues. CDR3: CASTTDLPTGTNYGYTF. CDR3 nucleotide sequence: TGTGCCAGCACCACCGACCTCCCGACAGGGACAAACTATGGCTACACCTTC.

In DNA form, the CDR3 reads TGTGCCAGCAGCGCACAATGGGGCAGGGAGGACACCGGGGAGCTGTTTTTT. It yields the protein CASSAQWGREDTGELFF. This rearrangement joins TRBV9 to TRBJ2-2, with D possibly TRBD2 on 6 matching bases. Trimming removed 3 bases from V and 3 bases from J, with 18 bases in between. The CDR3 contains 17 residues. Germline lookup yields CDR1 SGDLS and CDR2 YYNGEE. Complete variable domain (other parts from reference TRBV9 and TRBJ2-2): DSGVTQTPKHLITATGQRVTLRCSPRSGDLSVYWYQQSLDQGLQFLIQYYNGEERAKGNILERFSAQQFPDLHSELNLSSLELGDSALYFCASSAQWGREDTGELFFGEGSRLTVL.

The chain employs TRBV23-1 and TRBJ2-7; 8 nucleotides align to TRBD1. TRBV23-1 is flagged as an ORF with uncertain function. J was trimmed by 9 bases and V by 4 bases; bases with no gene match: 11. CDR3 length: 14 residues. The CDR3 here is CASSRGDRPIGQYF. The CDR3 DNA reads TGCGCCAGCAGTCGAGGGGACAGGCCCATCGGGCAGTACTTC.

The chain links TRBV7-9 to TRBJ2-7; 8 bases agree with TRBD2. The CDR3 has 14 amino acids. Germline V gene sequence: CDR1 SEHNR, CDR2 FQNEAQ (reference sequence). With V trimmed by 1 base and J by 7 bases, 6 bases remained unmatched. The CDR3 sequence: CASSLGSGIAEQYF. The CDR3, as DNA: TGTGCCAGCAGCTTAGGTAGCGGGATAGCGGAGCAGTACTTC.